This TCR beta chain was captured in a study of Ad26.COV2.S vaccination and SARS-CoV-2 variants. Trimming removed 1 base from V and 0 bases from J, with 10 bases in between. CDR3 length: 16 residues. Per the germline V gene, CDR1 is SGHAT and CDR2 is FQNNGV. Stated treatment: 19 received Ad26.COV2.S at low or high dose, single or two shots; about 5 received placebo; per-sample allocation not given. On day 63 after the first injection, vaccine and placebo recipients gave samples. Assay: immunoSEQ multiplex PCR; the TCRdb copy retains only in-frame clones and omits some. Of over 400,000 clones in the sample, approximately 92% were seen once.

The source is a person aged 18-65 years who received the Ad26.COV2.S COVID-19 vaccine or a placebo. The V call is TRBV11-2, the J call TRBJ1-3, with a weak D call TRBD1 (5 bases). The source material was peripheral blood, sampled in a trial of Ad26.COV2.S vaccine versus placebo. In DNA form, the CDR3 reads TGTGCCAGCAGCTTAGGACAGTCCTACTCTGGAAACACCATATATTTT. Translated: CASSLGQSYSGNTIYF.